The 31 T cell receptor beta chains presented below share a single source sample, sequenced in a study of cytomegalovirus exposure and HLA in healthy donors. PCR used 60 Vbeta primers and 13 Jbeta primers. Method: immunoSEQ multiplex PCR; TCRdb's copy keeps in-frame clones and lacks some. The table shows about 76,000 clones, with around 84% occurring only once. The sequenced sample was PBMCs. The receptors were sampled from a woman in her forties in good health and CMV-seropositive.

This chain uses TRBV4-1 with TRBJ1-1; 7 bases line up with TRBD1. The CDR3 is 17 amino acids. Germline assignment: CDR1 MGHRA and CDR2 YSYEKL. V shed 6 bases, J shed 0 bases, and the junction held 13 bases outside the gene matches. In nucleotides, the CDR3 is TGCGCCAGCAGGGACCGGGACAGCGCAGACTTGAACACTGAAGCTTTCTTT. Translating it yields CASRDRDSADLNTEAFF.

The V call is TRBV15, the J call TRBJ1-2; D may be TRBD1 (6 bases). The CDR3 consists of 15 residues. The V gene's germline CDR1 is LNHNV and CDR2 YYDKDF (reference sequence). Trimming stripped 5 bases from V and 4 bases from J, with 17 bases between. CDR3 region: CATSETGGSGYGYTF. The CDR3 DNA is TGTGCCACCAGCGAAACGGGGGGCTCGGGCTATGGCTACACCTTC.

The CDR3, as DNA: TGTGCCTGGAGTGTAGGAGGGTTGAACACTGAAGCTTTCTTT. It yields the protein CAWSVGGLNTEAFF. V gene TRBV30 combines with J gene TRBJ1-1, with unresolved D. The germline V and J ends were trimmed by 0 bases and 0 bases, with 8 bases remaining between them. Germline values: CDR1 GTSNPN, CDR2 SVGIG (reference sequence). This CDR3 is 14 amino acids long.

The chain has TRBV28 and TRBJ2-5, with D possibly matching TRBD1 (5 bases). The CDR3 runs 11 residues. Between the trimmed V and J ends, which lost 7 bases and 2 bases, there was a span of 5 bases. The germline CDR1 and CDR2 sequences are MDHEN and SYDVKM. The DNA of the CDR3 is TGTGCCAGCACAGGGCAAGAGACCCAGTACTTC. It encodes CASTGQETQYF.

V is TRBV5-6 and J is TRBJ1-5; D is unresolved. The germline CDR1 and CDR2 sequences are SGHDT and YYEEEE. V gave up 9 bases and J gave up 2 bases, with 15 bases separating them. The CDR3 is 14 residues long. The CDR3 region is CATQVGLGNQPQHF. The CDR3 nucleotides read TGTGCCACCCAAGTCGGACTTGGCAATCAGCCCCAGCATTTT.

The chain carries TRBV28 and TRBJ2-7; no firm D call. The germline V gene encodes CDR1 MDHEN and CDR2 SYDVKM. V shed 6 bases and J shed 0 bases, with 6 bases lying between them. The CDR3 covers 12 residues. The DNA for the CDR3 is TGTGCCAGCAGCCTTTACTCCTACGAGCAGTACTTC. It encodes CASSLYSYEQYF.

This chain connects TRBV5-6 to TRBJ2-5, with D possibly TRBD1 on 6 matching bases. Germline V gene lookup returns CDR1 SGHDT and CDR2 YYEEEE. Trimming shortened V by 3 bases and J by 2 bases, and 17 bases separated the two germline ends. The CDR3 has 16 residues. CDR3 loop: CASSWGNRARQETQYF. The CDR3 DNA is TGTGCCAGCAGCTGGGGGAACAGGGCTCGACAAGAGACCCAGTACTTC.

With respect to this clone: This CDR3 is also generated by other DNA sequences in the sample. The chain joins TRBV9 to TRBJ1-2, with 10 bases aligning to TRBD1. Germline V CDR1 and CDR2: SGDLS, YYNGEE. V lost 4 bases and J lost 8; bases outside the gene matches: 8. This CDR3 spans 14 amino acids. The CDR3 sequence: CASSLGQGDGGYTF. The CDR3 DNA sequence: TGTGCCAGCAGCCTAGGACAGGGGGACGGAGGCTACACCTTC.

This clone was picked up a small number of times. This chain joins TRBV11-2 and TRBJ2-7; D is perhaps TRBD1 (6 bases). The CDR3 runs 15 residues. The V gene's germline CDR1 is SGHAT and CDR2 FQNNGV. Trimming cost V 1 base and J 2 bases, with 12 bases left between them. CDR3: CASSLGARDTYEQYF. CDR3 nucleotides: TGTGCCAGCAGCTTAGGGGCCAGGGACACCTACGAGCAGTACTTC. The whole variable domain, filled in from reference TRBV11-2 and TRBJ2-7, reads EAGVAQSPRYKIIEKRQSVAFWCNPISGHATLYWYQQILGQGPKLLIQFQNNGVVDDSQLPKDRFSAERLKGVDSTLKIQPAKLEDSAVYLCASSLGARDTYEQYFGPGTRLTVT.

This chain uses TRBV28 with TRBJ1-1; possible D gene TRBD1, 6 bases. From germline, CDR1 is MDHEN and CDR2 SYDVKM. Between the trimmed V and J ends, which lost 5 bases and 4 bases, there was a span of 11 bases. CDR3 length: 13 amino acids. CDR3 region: CASSTGFATEAFF. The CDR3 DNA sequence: TGTGCCAGCAGTACAGGGTTCGCCACTGAAGCTTTCTTT.

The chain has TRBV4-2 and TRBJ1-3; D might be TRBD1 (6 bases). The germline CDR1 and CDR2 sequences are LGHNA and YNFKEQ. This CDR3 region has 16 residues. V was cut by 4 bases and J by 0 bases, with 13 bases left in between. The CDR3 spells CASSPTGIGSGNTIYF. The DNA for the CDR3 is TGTGCCAGCAGCCCCACAGGGATCGGCTCTGGAAACACCATATATTTT.

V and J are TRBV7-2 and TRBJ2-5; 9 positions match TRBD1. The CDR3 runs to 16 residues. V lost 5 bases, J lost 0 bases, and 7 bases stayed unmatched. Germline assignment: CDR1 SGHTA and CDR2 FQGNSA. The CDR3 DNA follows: TGTGCCAGCAGCCCCTCCGGGACAGGGAACCAAGAGACCCAGTACTTC. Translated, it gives CASSPSGTGNQETQYF. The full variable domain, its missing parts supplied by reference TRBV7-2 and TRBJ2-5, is GAGVSQSPSNKVTEKGKDVELRCDPISGHTALYWYRQSLGQGLEFLIYFQGNSAPDKSGLPSDRFSAERTGGSVSTLTIQRTQQEDSAVYLCASSPSGTGNQETQYFGPGTRLLVL.

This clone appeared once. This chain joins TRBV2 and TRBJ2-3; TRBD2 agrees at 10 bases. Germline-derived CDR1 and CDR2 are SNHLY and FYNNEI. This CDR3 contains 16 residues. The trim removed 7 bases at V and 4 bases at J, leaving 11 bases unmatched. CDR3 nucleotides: TGTGCCAGCACCCGACTAGCGGGCGCACCCTCAGATACGCAGTATTTT. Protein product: CASTRLAGAPSDTQYF.

The CDR3 reads CAIVRTGGSEAFF. DNA for the CDR3: TGTGCCATCGTGAGGACGGGGGGCAGTGAAGCTTTCTTT. This chain joins TRBV10-3 and TRBJ1-1; D is possibly TRBD1 (6 bases). This CDR3 contains 13 residues. V was shortened by 8 bases and J by 7 bases, with 17 bases between the two germline ends. CDR1 is ENHRY and CDR2 is SYGVKD in the germline V gene.

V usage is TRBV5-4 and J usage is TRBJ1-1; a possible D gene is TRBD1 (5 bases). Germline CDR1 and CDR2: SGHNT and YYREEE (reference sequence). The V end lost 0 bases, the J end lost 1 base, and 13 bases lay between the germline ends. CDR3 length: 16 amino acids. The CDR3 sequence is CASSLGGGGANTEAFF. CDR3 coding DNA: TGTGCCAGCAGCTTGGGGGGCGGGGGTGCGAACACTGAAGCTTTCTTT. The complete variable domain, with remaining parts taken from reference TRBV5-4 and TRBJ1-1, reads ETGVTQSPTHLIKTRGQQVTLRCSSQSGHNTVSWYQQALGQGPQFIFQYYREEENGRGNFPPRFSGLQFPNYSSELNVNALELDDSALYLCASSLGGGGANTEAFFGQGTRLTVV.

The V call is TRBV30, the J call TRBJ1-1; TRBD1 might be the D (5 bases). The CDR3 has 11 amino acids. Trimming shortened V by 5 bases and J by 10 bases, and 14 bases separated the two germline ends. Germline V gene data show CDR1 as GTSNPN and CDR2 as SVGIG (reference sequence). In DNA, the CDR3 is TGTGCCTGGGGTGGTACGGGGGGAGCTTTCTTT. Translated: CAWGGTGGAFF. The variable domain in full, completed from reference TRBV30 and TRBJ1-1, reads SQTIHQWPATLVQPVGSPLSLECTVEGTSNPNLYWYRQAAGRGLQLLFYSVGIGQISSEVPQNLSASRPQDRQFILSSKKLLLSDSGFYLCAWGGTGGAFFGQGTRLTVV.

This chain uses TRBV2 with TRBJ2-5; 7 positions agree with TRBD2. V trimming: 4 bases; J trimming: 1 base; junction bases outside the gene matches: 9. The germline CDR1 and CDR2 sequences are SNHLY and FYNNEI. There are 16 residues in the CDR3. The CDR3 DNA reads TGTGCCAGCAGTGCGGGGGGAGCAATAATCCAAGAGACCCAGTACTTC. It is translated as CASSAGGAIIQETQYF.

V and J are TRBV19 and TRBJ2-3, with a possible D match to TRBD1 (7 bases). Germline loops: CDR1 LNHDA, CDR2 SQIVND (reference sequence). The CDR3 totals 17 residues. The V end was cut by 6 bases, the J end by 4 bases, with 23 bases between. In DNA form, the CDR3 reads TGTGCCAGTAGGCGACAGGGAGGAAGGGGGCGGTCAGATACGCAGTATTTT. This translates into CASRRQGGRGRSDTQYF.

CDR3 sequence: CASSQGTGGRPYEQYF. In DNA form, the CDR3 reads TGCGCCAGCAGCCAAGGGACGGGGGGCCGCCCCTACGAGCAGTACTTC. This chain connects TRBV4-1 to TRBJ2-5, with a weak D call TRBD2 (7 bases). Near its end, the DNA agrees better with TRBJ2-7, so the J call may be wrong. Per the germline V gene, CDR1 is MGHRA and CDR2 is YSYEKL. This CDR3 has 16 residues.

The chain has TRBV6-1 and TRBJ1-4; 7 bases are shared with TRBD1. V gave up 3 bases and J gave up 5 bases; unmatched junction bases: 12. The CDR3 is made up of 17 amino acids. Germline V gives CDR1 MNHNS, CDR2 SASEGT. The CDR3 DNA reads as TGTGCCAGCAGTGAGAGTGTTGGAGACAGGGCGAATGAAAAACTGTTTTTT. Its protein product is CASSESVGDRANEKLFF.

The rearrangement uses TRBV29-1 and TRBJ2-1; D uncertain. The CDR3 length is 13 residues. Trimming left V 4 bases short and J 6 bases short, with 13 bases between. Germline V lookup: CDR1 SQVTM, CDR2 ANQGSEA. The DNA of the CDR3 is TGCAGCGTTGTTATGCCAGACTCCAATGAGCAGTTCTTC. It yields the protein CSVVMPDSNEQFF.

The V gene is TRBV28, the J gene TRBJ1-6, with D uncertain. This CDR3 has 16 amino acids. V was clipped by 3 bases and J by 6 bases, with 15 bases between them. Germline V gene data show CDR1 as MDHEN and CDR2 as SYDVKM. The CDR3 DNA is TGTGCCAGCAGTTTTTTGGCACAAAAGATTAATTCACCCCTCCACTTT. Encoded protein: CASSFLAQKINSPLHF.

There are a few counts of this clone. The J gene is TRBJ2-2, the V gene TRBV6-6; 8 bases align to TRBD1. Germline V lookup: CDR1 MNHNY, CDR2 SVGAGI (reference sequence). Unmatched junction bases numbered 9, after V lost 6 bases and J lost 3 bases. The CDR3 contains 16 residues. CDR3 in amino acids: CASSDRGTGDTGELFF. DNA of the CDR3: TGTGCCAGCAGCGACAGGGGTACAGGGGACACCGGGGAGCTGTTTTTT.

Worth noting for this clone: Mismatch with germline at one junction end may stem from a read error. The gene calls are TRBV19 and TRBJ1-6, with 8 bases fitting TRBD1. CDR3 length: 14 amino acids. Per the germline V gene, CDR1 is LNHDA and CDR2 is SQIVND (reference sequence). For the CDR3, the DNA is TGTGCCAGTAGATGGACAGGGATGAATTCACCCTTCCACTTT. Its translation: CASRWTGMNSPFHF.

CDR3 region: CASTAGGGNEQFF. CDR3 in DNA: TGCGCCAGCACCGCCGGCGGGGGCAATGAGCAGTTCTTC. The chain is built from TRBV5-1 and TRBJ2-1; TRBD2 aligns across 7 bases. Germline V gives CDR1 SGHRS, CDR2 YFSETQ. With 6 bases clipped from V and 6 bases from J, the junction kept 6 bases outside the gene matches. This CDR3 region has 13 residues.

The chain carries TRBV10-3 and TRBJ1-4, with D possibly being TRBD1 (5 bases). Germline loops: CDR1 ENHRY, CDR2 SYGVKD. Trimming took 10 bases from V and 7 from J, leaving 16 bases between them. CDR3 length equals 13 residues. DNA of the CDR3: TGTGCCACCGCGACCGGGACTTTTGAAAAACTGTTTTTT. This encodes CATATGTFEKLFF.

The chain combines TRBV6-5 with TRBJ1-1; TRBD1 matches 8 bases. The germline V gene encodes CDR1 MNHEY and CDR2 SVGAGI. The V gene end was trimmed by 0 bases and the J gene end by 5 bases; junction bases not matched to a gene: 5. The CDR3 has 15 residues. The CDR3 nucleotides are TGTGCCAGCAGTTACTCTTCAGGGGGCAGGACTGAAGCTTTCTTT. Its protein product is CASSYSSGGRTEAFF.

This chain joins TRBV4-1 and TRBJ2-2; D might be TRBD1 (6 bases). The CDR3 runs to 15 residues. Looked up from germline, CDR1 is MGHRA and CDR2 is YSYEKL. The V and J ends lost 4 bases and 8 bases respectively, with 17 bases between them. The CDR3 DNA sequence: TGCGCCAGCAGCCCGGGGCTGGGGGCGCTTGGGGAGCTGTTTTTT. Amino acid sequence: CASSPGLGALGELFF.

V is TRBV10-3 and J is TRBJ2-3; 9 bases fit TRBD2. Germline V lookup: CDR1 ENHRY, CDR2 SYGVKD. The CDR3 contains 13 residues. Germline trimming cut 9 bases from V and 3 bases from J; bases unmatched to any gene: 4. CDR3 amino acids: CAIAGGLTDTQYF. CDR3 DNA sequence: TGTGCCATAGCGGGGGGACTGACAGATACGCAGTATTTT.

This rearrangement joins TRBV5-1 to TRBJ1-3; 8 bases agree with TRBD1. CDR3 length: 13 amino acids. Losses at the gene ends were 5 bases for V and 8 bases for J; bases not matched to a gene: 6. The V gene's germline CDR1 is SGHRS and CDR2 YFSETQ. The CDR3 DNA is TGCGCCAGCAGGGGACAGGAGGGGTACACCATATATTTT. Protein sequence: CASRGQEGYTIYF. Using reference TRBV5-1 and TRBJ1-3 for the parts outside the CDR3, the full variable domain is KAGVTQTPRYLIKTRGQQVTLSCSPISGHRSVSWYQQTPGQGLQFLFEYFSETQRNKGNFPGRFSGRQFSNSRSEMNVSTLELGDSALYLCASRGQEGYTIYFGEGSWLTVV.

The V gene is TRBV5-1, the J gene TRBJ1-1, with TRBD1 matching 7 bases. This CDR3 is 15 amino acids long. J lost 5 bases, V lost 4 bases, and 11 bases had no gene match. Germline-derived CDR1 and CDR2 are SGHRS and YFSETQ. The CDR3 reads CASSGLQGDGTEAFF. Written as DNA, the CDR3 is TGCGCCAGCAGCGGGCTCCAGGGGGACGGGACTGAAGCTTTCTTT.